This T cell receptor beta chain is drawn from a study of blood T cells in healthy people across ages. Overall study: Using template switching, researchers captured about one barcoded beta molecule for each two T cells.

The authors ran a second PCR of about 7 to 11 cycles using a sample-barcoded 5' primer and a J-beta primer mix. TCRdb reprocessed the 5' RACE reads with MiXCR, giving one entry per CDR3 protein. Here the sample spans about 640,000 distinct CDR3 sequences, about 53% being singletons. The study's findings and limits: The study regarded diversity estimates from one million T cells as underestimates. Bulk PBMC profiling left naive and antigen-experienced comparisons inconclusive.

Each sample provided at least 5 micrograms of extracted total RNA. A word on this clonotype: Its antigen remains unknown.

Germline values: CDR1 LGHNA, CDR2 YNFKEQ. The CDR3 is made up of 15 amino acids. V lost 0 bases to trimming and J lost 0 bases, with 8 bases between them. The genes are TRBV4-2 and TRBJ1-2; tentative D call: TRBD1 (5 bases). What was sequenced was blood. This TCR came from a man aged 60 to 69 in good health. Here the CDR3 reads CASSQDREPNYGYTF. The CDR3 DNA is TGTGCCAGCAGCCAAGACAGGGAGCCTAACTATGGCTACACCTTC.